This T cell receptor beta chain was obtained from a study of Graves' ophthalmopathy and Graves' hyperthyroidism. Study results and limitations: Detected in blood as well were most expanded thyroid clonotypes with frequency above 0.001.

Using RNA transcripts, the TCR beta CDR3 regions were amplified. HTBI primers primed a first-round RT-PCR, and a second-round multiplex PCR followed. TCRdb passed the multiplex PCR reads through MiXCR, listing each CDR3 protein once. The data contain about 420,000 distinct CDR3 sequences, 20% to 25% of them singletons. This clonotype was counted many times. As yet, its antigen is unknown. Looked up from germline, CDR1 is MGHRA and CDR2 is YSYEKL. J lost 10 bases, V lost 1 base, and 7 bases had no gene match. The CDR3 sequence is 15 residues long. The chain has TRBV4-1 and TRBJ1-6; 7 bases fit TRBD1. The TCR was taken from a woman aged 18-29 years with stable Graves' hyperthyroidism. The sample was peripheral blood. The CDR3 spells CASSQVGTAKSPLHF. Here the CDR3 DNA reads TGCGCCAGCAGCCAAGTTGGGACAGCTAAGTCACCCCTCCACTTT.